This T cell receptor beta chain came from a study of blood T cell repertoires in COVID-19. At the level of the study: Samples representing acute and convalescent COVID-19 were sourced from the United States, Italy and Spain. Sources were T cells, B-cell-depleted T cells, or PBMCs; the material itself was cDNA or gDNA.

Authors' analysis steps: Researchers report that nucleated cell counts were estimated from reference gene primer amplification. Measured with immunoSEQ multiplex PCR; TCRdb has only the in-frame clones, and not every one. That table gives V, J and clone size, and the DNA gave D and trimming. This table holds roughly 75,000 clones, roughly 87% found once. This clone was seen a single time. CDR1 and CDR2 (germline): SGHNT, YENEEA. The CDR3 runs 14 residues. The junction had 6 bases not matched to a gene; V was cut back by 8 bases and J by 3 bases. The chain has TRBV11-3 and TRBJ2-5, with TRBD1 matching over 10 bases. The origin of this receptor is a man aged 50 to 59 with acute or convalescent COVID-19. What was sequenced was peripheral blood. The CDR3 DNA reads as TGTGCCAGCTCCAGGACAGGGGGAAAAGAGACCCAGTACTTC. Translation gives CASSRTGGKETQYF.